The entry that follows covers one T cell receptor beta chain sequence. Its target is unknown. The record originates from a study of shared clonotypes between healthy human individuals. Broader study findings: Naive subsets generally had larger estimated richness than memory subsets.

Germline V gene lookup returns CDR1 MNHNY and CDR2 SVGAGI (reference sequence). This CDR3 is built from 13 residues. Trimming stripped 6 bases from V and 12 bases from J, with 18 bases between. Repertoires were generated with immunoSEQ multiplex PCR, while TCRdb's copy carries only in-frame clones and drops some. In the table there are about 1,500,000 clones, approximately 96% of which are singletons. The chain recombines TRBV6-6 with TRBJ2-1; no clear D gene. The origin of this receptor is a man aged 25-45 years in good health. Sequencing input: naive CD4+ T cells sorted from blood. Subset given: CD45RA+ positively selected. The CDR3 sequence is CASSPTRPDSQFF. The CDR3 DNA reads TGTGCCAGCAGCCCCACCCGACCGGATTCGCAGTTCTTC.